This TCR beta chain emerged from a study of T cell responses to AZD1222 COVID-19 vaccine. Overall study findings and caveats: In a largely white British group with more females than males, clonal diversity was possibly underestimated.

Data came from immunoSEQ multiplex PCR; TCRdb stores just in-frame clones and leaves some out. The repertoire consists of about 120,000 clones, with approximately 90% occurring once and the leading ten covering roughly 1.8%. The V gene end was trimmed by 1 base and the J gene end by 8 bases; junction bases not matched to a gene: 4. The germline gives CDR1 MGHRA, CDR2 YSYEKL. This CDR3 spans 15 amino acids. As regards this clone: Its antigen is currently unknown.

V and J are TRBV4-1 and TRBJ1-4, with TRBD1 identical over 10 bases. The material sequenced was peripheral blood, taken on day 0 of AZD1222 vaccination. The source of this sequence is an adult in good health. The CDR3 nucleotides read TGCGCCAGCAGCCAAGTGGACAGGGGGAACGAAAAACTGTTTTTT. This translates into CASSQVDRGNEKLFF.